Listed below are T cell receptor beta chains from one sample, sequenced in a study of blood T cell repertoires in COVID-19. The assay was immunoSEQ multiplex PCR, and TCRdb's table has in-frame clones only and misses some. Of approximately 270,000 clones listed, about nine tenths are singletons. The sequencing sample was made of PBMCs or T cells enriched from blood (not recorded which). These receptors were obtained from a woman aged 55-69 years who had recovered from COVID-19. Each CDR3 is given with its conserved first and last residue. A D gene is named only where the DNA matches it firmly. Rows may omit the clone size; those that give it use once, few, many or a size class.

j_gene,abundance,d_gene,v_gene,CDR3nt,CDR3aa
TRBJ2-7,few,-,TRBV29-1,TGCAGCGTGGGCAGGAGCTCCTACGAGCAGTACTTC,CSVGRSSYEQYF
TRBJ2-1,-,-,TRBV27,TGTGCCAGCAGTTTAACGTATTCGAGCTCCTACAATGAGCAGTTCTTC,CASSLTYSSSYNEQFF
TRBJ2-2,-,TRBD1,TRBV5-1,TGCGCCAGCAGTGGGACAGGGGATTTGAGTGAGTCTCGCGGGGAGCTGTTTTTT,CASSGTGDLSESRGELFF
TRBJ2-6,-,-,TRBV28,TGTGCCAGCACCCCTACTTTAACGTTCGGGGCTGGGGCCAACGTCCTGACTTTC,CASTPTLTFGAGANVLTF
TRBJ1-5,-,-,TRBV28,TGTGCCAGCAGTTTATCCCCCGGGTTGGGTTCTAGCAATCAGCCCCAGCATTTT,CASSLSPGLGSSNQPQHF
TRBJ2-3,-,-,TRBV5-4,TGTGCCAGCAGCTCGGGAGCCAGCACAGATACGCAGTATTTT,CASSSGASTDTQYF
TRBJ2-5,-,-,TRBV5-1,TGCGCCAGCAGCGTTGGCGAGGCAAAAGAGACCCAGTACTTC,CASSVGEAKETQYF
TRBJ1-1,-,-,TRBV6-6,TGTGCCAGTTGTCGGCAGACAAACACTGAAGCTTTCTTT,CASCRQTNTEAFF
TRBJ1-4,-,TRBD1,TRBV24-1,TGTGCCACCAGTGATGGGTTCCGGACAGGGGGTGAAAAACTGTTTTTT,CATSDGFRTGGEKLFF
TRBJ1-2,-,-,TRBV5-1,TGCGCCAGCAGCTTCCAGACAGGACTCAACTATGGCTACACCTTC,CASSFQTGLNYGYTF
TRBJ2-1,-,TRBD2,TRBV9,TGTGCCAGCAGCGTAGTAACCACTAGCGGGAGCAATGAGCAGTTCTTC,CASSVVTTSGSNEQFF
TRBJ1-2,-,TRBD1,TRBV7-9,TGTGCCAGCAGCTTAGCGGTGGGGGGCCGCGACGGGACAGGGCGGGGCTACACCTTC,CASSLAVGGRDGTGRGYTF
TRBJ1-3,-,-,TRBV6-6,TGTGCCAGCAGTCGGAATACAGGCCCTGGAAACACCATATATTTT,CASSRNTGPGNTIYF
TRBJ1-2,-,TRBD1,TRBV5-1,TGCGCCACCAAACAGGGGGCGCCGGGGGTCTATGGCTACACCTTC,CATKQGAPGVYGYTF
TRBJ1-2,-,-,TRBV7-3,TGTGCCAGCAGCTTAAGCCACGGAGCTAACTATGGCTACACCTTC,CASSLSHGANYGYTF